This T cell receptor (beta chain) was captured in a study of T cells in Graves' hyperthyroidism and ophthalmopathy. Diagnoses used clinical symptoms, serum thyroxine and TRAb, thyroid ultrasound and orbital computed tomography. This CDR3 has 15 residues. V lost 2 bases to trimming and J lost 5 bases; unmatched junction nucleotides: 4. CDR1 and CDR2 from the germline V gene are SEHNR and FQNEAQ (reference sequence). RNA transcripts were the template for amplifying TCR beta CDR3 regions. HTBI primers were the set used in a first-round RT-PCR of the TCR CDR3. MiXCR was run by TCRdb on the multiplex PCR reads, yielding one entry per CDR3 protein. This table has around 270,000 distinct CDR3 sequences, approximately 18% appearing once.

Sequenced sample: blood. This chain joins TRBV7-9 and TRBJ2-2; the match to TRBD2 covers 8 bases. This TCR came from a man aged 45-65 years with Graves' ophthalmopathy. The CDR3 reads CASSLQAGVTGELFF. The CDR3 nucleotides read TGTGCCAGCAGCTTACAAGCGGGAGTTACCGGGGAGCTGTTTTTT.